This T cell receptor (beta chain) was found in a study of shared clonotypes between healthy human individuals. In the study overall: CD4 naive cells filled three plates per donor, CD4 memory three, CD8 naive two and CD8 memory one.

Method: immunoSEQ multiplex PCR; TCRdb's copy keeps in-frame clones and lacks some. The sample lists roughly 2.5 million clones, roughly 92% occurring once. V gave up 5 bases and J gave up 2 bases, with 7 bases separating them. This CDR3 has 12 residues. Germline V CDR1 and CDR2: ENHRY, SYGVKD. The V gene is TRBV10-3, the J gene TRBJ2-7, with D uncertain. The source of this sequence is a man between 18 and 35 years old in good health. Sequencing was carried out using naive CD4+ T cells sorted from blood. Stated subset: CD45RA+ positively selected. In DNA form, the CDR3 reads TGTGCCATCAGTTCCCAGACCTACGAGCAGTACTTC. It codes for CAISSQTYEQYF.